The 24 T cell receptor beta chains listed next were all sequenced from one sample in a study of graft-versus-host responses after intestinal transplantation. Plates contained approximately 200,000 CFSE-labeled responder cells and approximately 200,000 irradiated, violet-dye-labeled stimulator cells. The method was immunoSEQ multiplex PCR; TCRdb's version includes in-frame clones alone and lacks a portion of them. Of around 13,000 clones listed, less than 40% were seen once; the top ten hold over 2%. Here the sequenced sample was alloreactive CD8+ T cells from a mixed lymphocyte reaction culture, taken before intestinal transplant. Sample subset: CFSE-low proliferating T cells sorted from roughly six-day pre-transplant mixed lymphocyte reaction (GvH or HvG direction). Source of these receptors: a human patient who received an intestinal transplant.

The genes are TRBV28 and TRBJ2-5, with D perhaps TRBD2 (6 bases). From germline, CDR1 is MDHEN and CDR2 SYDVKM. The CDR3 length is 15 residues. The V end lost 6 bases, the J end lost 2 bases, and 16 bases lay between the germline ends. The CDR3 region is CASSSELAEQETQYF. The CDR3 DNA reads TGTGCCAGCAGCTCTGAATTAGCGGAACAAGAGACCCAGTACTTC.

This clone is categorized as medium-sized. Additional DNA sequences in this sample encode the identical CDR3. J is TRBJ2-2 and V is TRBV6-5; D uncertain. This CDR3 contains 12 residues. Germline V gene sequence: CDR1 MNHEY, CDR2 SVGAGI. The V gene lost 2 bases and the J gene lost 4 bases, with 2 bases spanning the gap. For the CDR3, the DNA is TGTGCCAGCAGTTACGGCACCGGGGAGCTGTTTTTT. Its translation: CASSYGTGELFF.

DNA of the CDR3: TGTGCCAGCAGCTTATTCCCTCGGGGCCAAAACATTCAGTACTTC. Amino acids: CASSLFPRGQNIQYF. The rearrangement links TRBV7-2 to TRBJ2-4; the D gene could be TRBD1 or TRBD2 (5 bases each). This CDR3 is built from 15 residues. CDR1 is SGHTA, CDR2 FQGNSA, per germline. Trimming removed 2 bases at V and 5 bases at J, with 13 bases between.

As to this clone: The sample holds other DNA sequences that translate to the same CDR3. This rearrangement joins TRBV4-1 to TRBJ2-1, with TRBD1 matching 7 bases. V lost 3 bases and J lost 12; bases outside the gene matches: 23. In germline, CDR1 is MGHRA, CDR2 YSYEKL. The CDR3 is made up of 18 amino acids. CDR3: CASSHSVGRGPLEPGQFF. DNA for the CDR3: TGCGCCAGCAGCCATAGTGTCGGTAGGGGGCCACTAGAACCTGGGCAGTTCTTC.

This clone was recorded only once. The chain recombines TRBV14 with TRBJ1-2; possible D gene TRBD1, 6 bases. CDR1 and CDR2 (germline): SGHDN, FVKESK. The CDR3 totals 14 residues. The V and J ends lost 2 bases and 8 bases respectively, with 15 bases between them. The CDR3 loop reads CASSQRLSGEGYTF. The CDR3 DNA is TGTGCCAGCAGCCAACGTCTATCAGGGGAGGGCTACACCTTC.

V usage is TRBV5-4 and J usage is TRBJ2-7, with 8 nucleotides matching TRBD1. The CDR3 contains 15 residues. The V gene end was trimmed by 4 bases and the J gene end by 4 bases; junction bases not matched to a gene: 10. CDR1 and CDR2 from the germline V gene are SGHNT and YYREEE (reference sequence). CDR3: CASSDRTGKGYEQYF. CDR3 in DNA: TGTGCCAGCAGCGATCGGACAGGGAAGGGGTACGAGCAGTACTTC.

This clone was observed a few times. The chain couples TRBV7-9 to TRBJ2-7; D is unclear. CDR3 length equals 12 residues. V lost 1 base and J lost 6, with 7 bases in between. Germline CDR1 reads SEHNR; CDR2 reads FQNEAQ (reference sequence). CDR3 DNA sequence: TGTGCCAGCAGCTTAGGGGGATCCGAGCAGTACTTC. Encoded protein: CASSLGGSEQYF.

The V call is TRBV7-6, the J call TRBJ1-1; D gene uncertain. This CDR3 is 14 amino acids long. Germline V gene lookup returns CDR1 SGHVS and CDR2 FNYEAQ. V gave up 1 base and J gave up 0 bases, with 6 bases separating them. The CDR3 loop is CASSLGVLNTEAFF. The CDR3 region has the DNA TGTGCCAGCAGCTTAGGTGTCTTGAACACTGAAGCTTTCTTT. The whole variable domain, remainder taken from reference TRBV7-6 and TRBJ1-1, is GAGVSQSPRYKVTKRGQDVALRCDPISGHVSLYWYRQALGQGPEFLTYFNYEAQQDKSGLPNDRFSAERPEGSISTLTIQRTEQRDSAMYRCASSLGVLNTEAFFGQGTRLTVV.

Note on this clone: An end of the junction does not agree with germline; a read error may underlie this. The V and J genes are TRBV6-1 and TRBJ2-1; a weak D match, TRBD1 (5 bases). CDR1 and CDR2 from the germline V gene are MNHNS and SASEGT. The CDR3 length is 16 residues. CDR3: CAISEVDTAAYNEQFF. The CDR3, as DNA: TGTGCCATCAGTGAAGTGGACACCGCCGCCTACAATGAGCAGTTCTTC.

CDR3 amino acids: CASSQGAGRYTDTQYF. The CDR3 DNA is TGTGCCAGCAGCCAAGGAGCGGGACGATACACAGATACGCAGTATTTT. The V and J genes are TRBV14 and TRBJ2-3, with TRBD2 identical over 7 bases. This CDR3 contains 16 residues. Trimming took 1 base from V and 2 from J; bases not matched to a gene: 6. CDR1 is SGHDN, CDR2 FVKESK, per germline.

The table lists this clone with a count of one. The chain couples TRBV7-9 to TRBJ1-1; maybe TRBD1 (6 bases). Per the germline V gene, CDR1 is SEHNR and CDR2 is FQNEAQ (reference sequence). The CDR3 runs 15 residues. Trimming pared 0 bases from V and 4 bases from J, leaving 12 bases between. CDR3 in DNA: TGTGCCAGCAGCTTAGCGTGGGGGCGGGGCACTGAAGCTTTCTTT. Its protein product is CASSLAWGRGTEAFF. Looking up the rest from reference TRBV7-9 and TRBJ1-1 gives the full variable domain: DTGVSQNPRHKITKRGQNVTFRCDPISEHNRLYWYRQTLGQGPEFLTYFQNEAQLEKSRLLSDRFSAERPKGSFSTLEIQRTEQGDSAMYLCASSLAWGRGTEAFFGQGTRLTVV.

This clone was observed a handful of times. The V call is TRBV7-9, the J call TRBJ1-5; 12 positions match TRBD1. Germline V lookup: CDR1 SEHNR, CDR2 FQNEAQ (reference sequence). V shed 1 base and J 0 bases; nucleotides not matched to a gene: 7. The CDR3 extends over 19 amino acids. The chain's CDR3 is CASSLEGQGARYSNQPQHF. The CDR3, as DNA: TGTGCCAGCAGCTTAGAGGGACAGGGGGCGCGTTATAGCAATCAGCCCCAGCATTTT.

This clone was seen a few times. This may be a read error, as it is one base from a much larger clone. The chain employs TRBV6-4 and TRBJ1-5; 7 bases are shared with TRBD1. The CDR3 extends over 14 amino acids. Germline CDR1 is MRHNA and CDR2 is SNTAGT. CDR3 sequence reads: CAGSAQGINQPQHF. CDR3 coding DNA: TGTGCCGGCAGCGCACAGGGGATCAATCAGCCCCAGCATTTT.

The V and J genes are TRBV9 and TRBJ2-3, with 8 bases lining up with TRBD1. CDR1 SGDLS and CDR2 YYNGEE come from the germline V gene. The CDR3 is made up of 16 amino acids. J lost 1 base, V lost 4 bases, and 8 bases had no gene match. CDR3 coding DNA: TGTGCCAGCAGCAGCCGGACAGGGTCCGGCACAGATACGCAGTATTTT. Encoded protein: CASSSRTGSGTDTQYF. Drawing the rest from reference TRBV9 and TRBJ2-3, the complete variable domain is DSGVTQTPKHLITATGQRVTLRCSPRSGDLSVYWYQQSLDQGLQFLIQYYNGEERAKGNILERFSAQQFPDLHSELNLSSLELGDSALYFCASSSRTGSGTDTQYFGPGTRLTVL.

The gene calls are TRBV19 and TRBJ2-1; 10 bases fit TRBD2. Germline values: CDR1 LNHDA, CDR2 SQIVND (reference sequence). The CDR3 is made up of 16 amino acids. V gave up 2 bases and J gave up 6 bases; unmatched junction bases: 7. In DNA form, the CDR3 reads TGTGCCAGTAGTATAAACCCGAGCGGGGGGGCCAATGAGCAGTTCTTC. Protein: CASSINPSGGANEQFF.

V and J are TRBV4-1 and TRBJ1-1; the D is unclear. V was shortened by 0 bases and J by 0 bases, with 5 bases between the two germline ends. The CDR3 loop spans 14 amino acids. Germline CDR1 reads MGHRA; CDR2 reads YSYEKL. The CDR3 DNA sequence: TGCGCCAGCAGCCAAGATCTCATGAACACTGAAGCTTTCTTT. Protein sequence: CASSQDLMNTEAFF.

The rearrangement joins TRBV19 to TRBJ2-1; 12 bases match TRBD2. The V segment lost 5 bases and the J segment 6 bases; nucleotides outside the gene matches: 5. The CDR3 runs 15 residues. Germline-derived CDR1 and CDR2 are LNHDA and SQIVND (reference sequence). CDR3 sequence: CASSLAGGPFNEQFF. The CDR3 region has the DNA TGTGCCAGTAGTCTAGCGGGAGGGCCGTTCAATGAGCAGTTCTTC.

By proportion, this clone is medium-sized (0.01 to 0.1%). The rearrangement links TRBV19 to TRBJ2-7; a possible D gene is TRBD1 (6 bases). Germline values: CDR1 LNHDA, CDR2 SQIVND (reference sequence). Trimming took off 6 bases at V and 0 bases at J, with 12 bases between the two ends. The CDR3 runs 14 residues. CDR3 sequence (DNA): TGTGCCAGTAGGCAACAGGGATTCTCCTACGAGCAGTACTTC. This sequence encodes CASRQQGFSYEQYF.

Sample share makes this clone medium-sized (0.01 to 0.1%). This chain joins TRBV7-6 and TRBJ2-7, with D perhaps matching TRBD1 (5 bases). The CDR3 runs 11 residues. The germline CDR1 and CDR2 sequences are SGHVS and FNYEAQ. Trimming took 2 bases from V and 6 from J, leaving 5 bases between them. CDR3 sequence (DNA): TGTGCCAGCAGCTTACAGGGCGAGCAGTACTTC. Amino acid sequence: CASSLQGEQYF.

DNA of the CDR3: TGTGCCAGCAGGGGGACCTTGGATGAGCAGTTCTTC. Translation gives CASRGTLDEQFF. The rearrangement links TRBV6-6 to TRBJ2-1, with D perhaps being TRBD1 or TRBD2 (5 bases each). The length of the CDR3 is 12 residues. CDR1 is MNHNY and CDR2 is SVGAGI in the germline V gene (reference sequence). Deletions cut 6 bases from V and 8 bases from J, with 11 bases between.

The chain is built from TRBV2 and TRBJ2-1, with D hard to call. The CDR3 spans 15 residues. The V gene's germline CDR1 is SNHLY and CDR2 FYNNEI. V was trimmed by 4 bases and J by 3 bases, leaving 13 bases between them. The CDR3 nucleotides are TGTGCCAGCAGTGGGATCTTACTTATCTACAATGAGCAGTTCTTC. It translates to CASSGILLIYNEQFF.

This clone qualifies as medium-sized. CDR3 in amino acids: CASSQLLNYEQYF. The CDR3 DNA reads as TGTGCCAGCAGCCAACTACTCAACTACGAGCAGTACTTC. The V call is TRBV7-9, the J call TRBJ2-7; D is unresolved. The CDR3 consists of 13 residues. V was pared by 5 bases and J by 3 bases, with 11 bases between. The germline V gene has CDR1 SEHNR and CDR2 FQNEAQ (reference sequence).

This clone was seen a few times. This chain joins TRBV18 and TRBJ1-1, with 8 nucleotides matching TRBD1. Germline V gene lookup returns CDR1 KGHSH and CDR2 LQKENI. The CDR3 length is 14 residues. V was pared by 5 bases and J by 5 bases, with 7 bases of the junction left unmatched. The CDR3 DNA reads TGTGCCAGCTCATCACAGGGGGGCAGGACTGAAGCTTTCTTT. It translates to CASSSQGGRTEAFF.

In this sample, this clone turned up a few times. The DNA for the CDR3 is TGTGCCAGCAGCTTAGGGTTGCTTAATTCACCCCTCCACTTT. This gives the protein CASSLGLLNSPLHF. The V gene is TRBV13, the J gene TRBJ1-6; no reliable D call. Looked up from germline, CDR1 is PRHDT and CDR2 is FYEKMQ (reference sequence). The V end was cut by 0 bases, the J end by 6 bases, with 6 bases between. This CDR3 contains 14 residues.